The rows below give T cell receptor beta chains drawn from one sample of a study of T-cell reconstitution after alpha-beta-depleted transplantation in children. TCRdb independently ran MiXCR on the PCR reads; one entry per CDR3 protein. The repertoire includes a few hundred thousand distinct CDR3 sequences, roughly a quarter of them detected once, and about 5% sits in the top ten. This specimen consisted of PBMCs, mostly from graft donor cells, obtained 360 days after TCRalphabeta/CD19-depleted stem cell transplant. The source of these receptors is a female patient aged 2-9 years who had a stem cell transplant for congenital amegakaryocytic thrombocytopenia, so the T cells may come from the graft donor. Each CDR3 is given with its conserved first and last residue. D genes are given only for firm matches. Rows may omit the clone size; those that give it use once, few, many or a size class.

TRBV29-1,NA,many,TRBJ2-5,CSVGGETQYF
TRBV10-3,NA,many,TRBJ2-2,CAISAPERSNTGELFF
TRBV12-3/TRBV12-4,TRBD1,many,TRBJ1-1,CASSLTGVHEAFF
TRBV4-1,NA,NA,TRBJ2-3,CASSQRPRGGQSTDTQYF
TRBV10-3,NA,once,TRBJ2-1,CAISDLGQPNEQFF
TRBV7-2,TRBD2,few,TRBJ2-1,CASSLVGSGGHNEQFF
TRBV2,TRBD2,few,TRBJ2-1,CASRHTSGSTYEQFF
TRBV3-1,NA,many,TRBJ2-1,CASSPSSGSSSYNEQFF
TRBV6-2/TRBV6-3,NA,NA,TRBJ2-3,CASRDLAYDTQYF
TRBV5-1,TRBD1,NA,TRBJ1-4,CASSLQQGGGEKLFF
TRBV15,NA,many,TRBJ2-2,CATGRKANTGELFF
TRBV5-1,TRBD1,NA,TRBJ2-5,CASSPGTGTIETQYF
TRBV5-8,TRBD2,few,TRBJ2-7,CASSFLAGGPGDEQYF
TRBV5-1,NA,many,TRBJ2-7,CASSLVSDPGYEQYF
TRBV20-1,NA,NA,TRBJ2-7,CSARFPTGIAYYEQYF
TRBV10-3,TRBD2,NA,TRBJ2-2,CATSLAGGKNTGELFF
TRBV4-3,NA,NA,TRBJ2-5,CASSQDHGARRTQYF
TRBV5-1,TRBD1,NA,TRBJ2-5,CASSRWTGTETQYF
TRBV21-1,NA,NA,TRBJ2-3,CARSDPAGSTDTQYF
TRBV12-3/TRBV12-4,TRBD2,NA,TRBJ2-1,CASSKAGLAGVEQFF